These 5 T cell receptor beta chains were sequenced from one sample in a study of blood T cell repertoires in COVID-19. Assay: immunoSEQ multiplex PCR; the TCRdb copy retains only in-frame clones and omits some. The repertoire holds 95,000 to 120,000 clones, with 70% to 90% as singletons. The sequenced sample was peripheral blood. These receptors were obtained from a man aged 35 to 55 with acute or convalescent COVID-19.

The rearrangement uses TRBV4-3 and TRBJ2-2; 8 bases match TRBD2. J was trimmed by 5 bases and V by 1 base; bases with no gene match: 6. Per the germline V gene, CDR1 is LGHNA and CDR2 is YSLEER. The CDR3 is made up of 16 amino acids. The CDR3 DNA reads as TGCGCCAGCAGCCAAGGCGGGGGGTCCGGGACCGGGGAGCTGTTTTTT. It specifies CASSQGGGSGTGELFF.

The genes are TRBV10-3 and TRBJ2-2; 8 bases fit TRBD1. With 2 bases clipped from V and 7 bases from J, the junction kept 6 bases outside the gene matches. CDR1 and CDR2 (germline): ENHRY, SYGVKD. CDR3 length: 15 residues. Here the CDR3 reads CAISEGGQGDGELFF. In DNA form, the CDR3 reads TGTGCCATCAGTGAGGGAGGACAGGGCGACGGGGAGCTGTTTTTT.

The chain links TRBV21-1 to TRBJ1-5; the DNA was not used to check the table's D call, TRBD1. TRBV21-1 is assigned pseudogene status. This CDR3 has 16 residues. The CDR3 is CASSRASTPSNQPQHF. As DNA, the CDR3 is TGTGCCAGCAGCAGAGCCTCGACACCGAGCAATCAGCCCCAGCATTTT.

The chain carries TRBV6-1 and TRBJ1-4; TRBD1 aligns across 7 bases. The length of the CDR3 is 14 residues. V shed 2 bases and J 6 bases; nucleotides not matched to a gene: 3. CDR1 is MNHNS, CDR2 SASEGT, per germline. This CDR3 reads CASSERGTDEKLFF. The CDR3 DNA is TGTGCCAGCAGTGAACGGGGGACAGATGAAAAACTGTTTTTT.

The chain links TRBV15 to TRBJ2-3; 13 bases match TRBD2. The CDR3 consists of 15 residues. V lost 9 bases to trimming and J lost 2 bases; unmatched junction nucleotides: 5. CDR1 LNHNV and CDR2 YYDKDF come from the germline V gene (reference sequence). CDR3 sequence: CATLGTSGVTDTQYF. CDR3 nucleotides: TGTGCCACATTAGGGACTAGCGGGGTCACAGATACGCAGTATTTT.